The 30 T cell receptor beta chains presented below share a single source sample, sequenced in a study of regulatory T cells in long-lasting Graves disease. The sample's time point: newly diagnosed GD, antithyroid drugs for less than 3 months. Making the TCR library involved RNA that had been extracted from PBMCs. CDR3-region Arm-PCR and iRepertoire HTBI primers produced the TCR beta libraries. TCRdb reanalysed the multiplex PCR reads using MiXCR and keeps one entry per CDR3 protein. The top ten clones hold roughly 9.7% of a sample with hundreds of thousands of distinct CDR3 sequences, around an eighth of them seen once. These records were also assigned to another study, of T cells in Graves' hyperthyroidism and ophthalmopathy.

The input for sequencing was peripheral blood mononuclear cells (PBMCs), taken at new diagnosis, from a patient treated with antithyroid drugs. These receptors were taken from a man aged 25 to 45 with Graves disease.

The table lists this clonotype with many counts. DNA of the CDR3: TGTGCCAGCAGTCTATTCCCAGGGAGAAGCTCCTACGAGCAGTACTTC. It specifies CASSLFPGRSSYEQYF. The chain employs TRBV6-2 or TRBV6-3 and TRBJ2-7; D may match TRBD1 or TRBD2 (5 bases each). This CDR3 is 16 amino acids long. Germline CDR1 reads MNHEY; CDR2 reads SVGEGT. V dropped 5 bases and J dropped 0 bases, with 17 bases sitting between them.

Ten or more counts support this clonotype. CDR3 nucleotides: TGTGCCAGCAGTCCACTTCCCGGGACTAGCGGGAGCGAGCAGTACTTC. Amino acids: CASSPLPGTSGSEQYF. V gene TRBV12-3 or TRBV12-4 combines with J gene TRBJ2-7, with 14 bases fitting TRBD2. This CDR3 has 16 residues. With 5 bases clipped from V and 6 bases from J, the junction kept 9 bases outside the gene matches.

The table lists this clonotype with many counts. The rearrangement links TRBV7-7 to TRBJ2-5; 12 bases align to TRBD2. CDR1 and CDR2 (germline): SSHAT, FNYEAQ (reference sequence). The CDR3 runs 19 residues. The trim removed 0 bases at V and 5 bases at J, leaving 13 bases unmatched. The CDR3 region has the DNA TGTGCCAGCAGCTTAGCGCTGAGGGGACGGACTAGCGGGAAGGAGACCCAGTACTTC. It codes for CASSLALRGRTSGKETQYF.

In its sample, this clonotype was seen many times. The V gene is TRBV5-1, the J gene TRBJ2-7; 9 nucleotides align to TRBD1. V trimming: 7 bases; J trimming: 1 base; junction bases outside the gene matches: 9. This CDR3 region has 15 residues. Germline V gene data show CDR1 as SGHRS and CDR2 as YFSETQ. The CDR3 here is CASSPNRGPSYEQYF. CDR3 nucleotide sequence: TGCGCCAGCTCACCCAACAGGGGGCCTTCCTACGAGCAGTACTTC.

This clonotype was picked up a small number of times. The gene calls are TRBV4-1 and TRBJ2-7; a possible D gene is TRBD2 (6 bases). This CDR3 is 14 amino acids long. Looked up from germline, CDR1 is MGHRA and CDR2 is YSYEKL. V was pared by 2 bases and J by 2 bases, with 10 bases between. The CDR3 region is CASSQPTGAYEQYF. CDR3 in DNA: TGCGCCAGCAGCCAACCAACGGGGGCCTACGAGCAGTACTTC.

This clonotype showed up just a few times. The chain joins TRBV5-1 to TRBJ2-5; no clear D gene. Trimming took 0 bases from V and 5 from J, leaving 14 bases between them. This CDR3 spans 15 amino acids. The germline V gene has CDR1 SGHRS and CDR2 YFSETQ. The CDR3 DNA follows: TGCGCCAGCAGCTTGGCCGATCAGCGTGGGGAGACCCAGTACTTC. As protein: CASSLADQRGETQYF.

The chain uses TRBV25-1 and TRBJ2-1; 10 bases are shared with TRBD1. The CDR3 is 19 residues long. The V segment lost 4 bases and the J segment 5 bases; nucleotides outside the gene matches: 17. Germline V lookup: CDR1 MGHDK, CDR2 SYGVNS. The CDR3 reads CASSGKWGLGTGADNEQFF. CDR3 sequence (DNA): TGTGCCAGCAGTGGCAAGTGGGGATTGGGGACAGGGGCGGACAATGAGCAGTTCTTC.

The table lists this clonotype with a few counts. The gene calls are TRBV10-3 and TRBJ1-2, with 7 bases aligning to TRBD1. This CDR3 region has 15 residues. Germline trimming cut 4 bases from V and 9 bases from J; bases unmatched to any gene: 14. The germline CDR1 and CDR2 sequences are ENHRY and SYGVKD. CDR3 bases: TGTGCCATCAGTGCCGACAGGGATGGGTCTCTAAGCTACACCTTC. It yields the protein CAISADRDGSLSYTF.

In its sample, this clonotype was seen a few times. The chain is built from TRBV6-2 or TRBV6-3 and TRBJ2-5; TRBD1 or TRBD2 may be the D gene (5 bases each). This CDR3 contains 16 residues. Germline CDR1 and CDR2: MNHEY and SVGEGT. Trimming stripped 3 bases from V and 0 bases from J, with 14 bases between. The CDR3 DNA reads TGTGCCAGCAGTTATTTGAGGGGTGGATACCAAGAGACCCAGTACTTC. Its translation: CASSYLRGGYQETQYF.

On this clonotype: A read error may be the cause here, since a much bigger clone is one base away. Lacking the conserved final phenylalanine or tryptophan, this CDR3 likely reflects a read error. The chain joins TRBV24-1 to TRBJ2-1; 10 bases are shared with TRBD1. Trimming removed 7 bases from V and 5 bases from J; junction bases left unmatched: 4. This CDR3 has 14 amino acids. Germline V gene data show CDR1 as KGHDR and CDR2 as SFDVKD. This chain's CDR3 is CATRAGTGDNEQFL. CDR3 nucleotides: TGTGCCACCAGGGCCGGGACAGGGGACAATGAGCAGTTCCTC.

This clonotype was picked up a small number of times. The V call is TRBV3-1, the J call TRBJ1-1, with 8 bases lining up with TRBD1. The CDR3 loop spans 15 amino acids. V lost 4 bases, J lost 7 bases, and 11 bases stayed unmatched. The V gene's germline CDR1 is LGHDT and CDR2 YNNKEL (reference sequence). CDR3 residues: CASSRIRQGQNEAFF. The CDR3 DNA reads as TGTGCCAGCAGCCGTATCCGACAGGGGCAAAATGAAGCTTTCTTT.

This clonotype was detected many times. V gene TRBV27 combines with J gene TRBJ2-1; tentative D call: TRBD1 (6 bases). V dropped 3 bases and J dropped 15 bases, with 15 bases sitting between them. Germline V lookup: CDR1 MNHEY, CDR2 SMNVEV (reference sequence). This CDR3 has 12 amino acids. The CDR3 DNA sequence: TGTGCCAGCAGTTTTGGGGACACCTCGGCGTTCTTC. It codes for CASSFGDTSAFF.

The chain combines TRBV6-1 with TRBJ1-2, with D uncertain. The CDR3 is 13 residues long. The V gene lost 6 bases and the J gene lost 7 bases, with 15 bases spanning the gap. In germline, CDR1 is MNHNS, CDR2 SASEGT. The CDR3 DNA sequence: TGTGCCAGCAGCCAAAATGCTCCATCTGGCTACACCTTC. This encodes CASSQNAPSGYTF.

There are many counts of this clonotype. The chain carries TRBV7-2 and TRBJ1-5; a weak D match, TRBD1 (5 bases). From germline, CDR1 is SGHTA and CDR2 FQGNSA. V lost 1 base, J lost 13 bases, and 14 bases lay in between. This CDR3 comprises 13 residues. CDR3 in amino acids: CASSLGEGSAQHF. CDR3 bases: TGTGCCAGCAGCTTAGGGGAGGGGTCAGCTCAGCATTTT.

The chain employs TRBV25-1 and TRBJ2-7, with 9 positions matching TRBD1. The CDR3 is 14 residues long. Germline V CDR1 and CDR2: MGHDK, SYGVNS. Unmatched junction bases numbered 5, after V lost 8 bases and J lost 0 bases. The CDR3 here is CASGRQGVSYEQYF. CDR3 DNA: TGTGCCAGCGGACGACAGGGGGTCTCCTACGAGCAGTACTTC.

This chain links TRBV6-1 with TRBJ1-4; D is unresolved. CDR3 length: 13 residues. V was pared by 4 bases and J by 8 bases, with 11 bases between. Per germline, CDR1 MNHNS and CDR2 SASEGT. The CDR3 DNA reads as TGTGCCAGCAGTGCCCAGTCTGGGGAAAAACTGTTTTTT. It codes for CASSAQSGEKLFF.

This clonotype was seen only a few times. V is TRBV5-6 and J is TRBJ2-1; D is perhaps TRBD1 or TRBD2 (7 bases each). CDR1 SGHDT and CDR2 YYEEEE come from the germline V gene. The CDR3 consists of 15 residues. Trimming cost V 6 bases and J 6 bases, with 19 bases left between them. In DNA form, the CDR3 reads TGTGCCAGCAAAGAGGGGGCGGGGGCACTCAATGAGCAGTTCTTC. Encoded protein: CASKEGAGALNEQFF.

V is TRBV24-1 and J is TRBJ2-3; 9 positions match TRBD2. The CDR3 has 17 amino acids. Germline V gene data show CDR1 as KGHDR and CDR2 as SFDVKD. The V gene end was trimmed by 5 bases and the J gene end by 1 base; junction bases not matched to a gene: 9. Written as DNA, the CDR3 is TGTGCCACCAGTGTCCTACGGGTAGCGGGAGGCACAGATACGCAGTATTTT. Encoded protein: CATSVLRVAGGTDTQYF.

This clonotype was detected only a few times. This CDR3 is CASSLAVGVTSPTKQYF. The CDR3 DNA reads as TGTGCCAGCAGCTTGGCGGTGGGGGTTACGTCCCCTACGAAGCAGTACTTC. J is TRBJ2-7 and V is TRBV5-4; either TRBD1 or TRBD2 may fit D (5 bases each). Germline V lookup: CDR1 SGHNT, CDR2 YYREEE (reference sequence). The CDR3 totals 17 residues. Trimming stripped 0 bases from V and 8 bases from J, with 24 bases between.

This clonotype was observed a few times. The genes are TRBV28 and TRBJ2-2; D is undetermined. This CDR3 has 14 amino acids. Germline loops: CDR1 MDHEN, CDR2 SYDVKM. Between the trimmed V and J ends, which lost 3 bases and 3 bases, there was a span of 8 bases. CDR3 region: CASSFFKHTGELFF. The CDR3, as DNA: TGTGCCAGCAGTTTTTTTAAACACACCGGGGAGCTGTTTTTT.

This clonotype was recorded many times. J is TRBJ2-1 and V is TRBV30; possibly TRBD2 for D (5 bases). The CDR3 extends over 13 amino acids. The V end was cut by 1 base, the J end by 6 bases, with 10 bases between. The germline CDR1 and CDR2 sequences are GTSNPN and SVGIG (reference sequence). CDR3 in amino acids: CAWSARAGNEQFF. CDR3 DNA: TGTGCCTGGAGTGCCCGGGCGGGCAATGAGCAGTTCTTC.

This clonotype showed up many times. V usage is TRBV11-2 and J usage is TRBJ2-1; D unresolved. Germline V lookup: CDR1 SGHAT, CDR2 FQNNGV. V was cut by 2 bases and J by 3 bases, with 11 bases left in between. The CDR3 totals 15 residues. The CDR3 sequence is CASSLQELFYNEQFF. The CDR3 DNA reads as TGTGCCAGCAGCTTACAGGAGTTGTTCTACAATGAGCAGTTCTTC.

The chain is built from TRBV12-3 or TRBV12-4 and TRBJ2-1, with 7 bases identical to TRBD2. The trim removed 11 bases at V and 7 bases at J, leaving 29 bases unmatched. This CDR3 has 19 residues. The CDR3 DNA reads TGTGCCGGCACCCATCCCCCCAGGAAGGTTGGGGCGGGAGAGAATGAGCAGTTCTTC. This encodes CAGTHPPRKVGAGENEQFF.

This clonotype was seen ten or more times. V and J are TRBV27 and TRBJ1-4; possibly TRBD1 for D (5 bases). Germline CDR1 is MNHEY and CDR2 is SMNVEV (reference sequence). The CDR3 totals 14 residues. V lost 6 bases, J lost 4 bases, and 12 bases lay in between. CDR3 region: CASRRDGYNEKLFF. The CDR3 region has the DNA TGTGCCAGCAGACGGGACGGATATAATGAAAAACTGTTTTTT.

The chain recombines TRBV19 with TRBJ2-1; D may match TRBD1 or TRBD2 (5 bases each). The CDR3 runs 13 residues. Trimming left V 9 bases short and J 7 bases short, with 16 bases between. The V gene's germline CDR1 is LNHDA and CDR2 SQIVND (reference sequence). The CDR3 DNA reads TGTGCCAGCACCGGGGCAGCCTTGAATGAGCAGTTCTTC. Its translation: CASTGAALNEQFF.

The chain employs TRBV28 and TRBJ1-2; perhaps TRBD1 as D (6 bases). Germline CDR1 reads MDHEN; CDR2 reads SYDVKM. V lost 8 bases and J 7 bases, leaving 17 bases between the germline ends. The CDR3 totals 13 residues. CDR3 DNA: TGTGCCAGCTCCCTAGGGACATGGCTTGGCTACACCTTC. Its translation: CASSLGTWLGYTF.

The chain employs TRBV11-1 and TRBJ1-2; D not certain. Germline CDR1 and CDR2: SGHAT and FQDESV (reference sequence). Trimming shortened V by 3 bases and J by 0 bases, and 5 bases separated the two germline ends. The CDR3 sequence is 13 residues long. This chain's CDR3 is CASSFRANYGYTF. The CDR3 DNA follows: TGTGCCAGCAGCTTCCGGGCTAACTATGGCTACACCTTC.

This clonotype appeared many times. The DNA for the CDR3 is TGTGCCAGCAGCCCCCCCGGAGCGGTTAATGAGCAGTTCTTC. It translates to CASSPPGAVNEQFF. The chain couples TRBV11-2 to TRBJ2-1, with D possibly being TRBD2 (5 bases). The germline V gene encodes CDR1 SGHAT and CDR2 FQNNGV. The CDR3 covers 14 residues. Trimming took 5 bases from V and 7 from J, leaving 15 bases between them.

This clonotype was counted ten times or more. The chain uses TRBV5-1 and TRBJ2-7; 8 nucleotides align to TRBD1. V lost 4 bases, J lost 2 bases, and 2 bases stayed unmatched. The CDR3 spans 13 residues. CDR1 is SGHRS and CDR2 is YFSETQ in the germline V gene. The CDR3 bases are TGCGCCAGCAGCGAGACAGGGGCCTACGAGCAGTACTTC. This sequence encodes CASSETGAYEQYF.

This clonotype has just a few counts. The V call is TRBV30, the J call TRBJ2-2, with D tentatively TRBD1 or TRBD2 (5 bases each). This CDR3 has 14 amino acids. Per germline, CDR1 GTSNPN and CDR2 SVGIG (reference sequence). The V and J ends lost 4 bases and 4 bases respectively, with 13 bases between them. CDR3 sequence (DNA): TGTGCCTGGATGAGGGCAGGGATCACCGGGGAGCTGTTTTTT. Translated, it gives CAWMRAGITGELFF.